This T cell receptor (beta chain) was retrieved from a study of identical twins (dated by TCRdb to about 2016). Background on the whole study: TCR alpha and beta repertoires from monozygotic twins, unrelated adults of various ages and cord blood were deep-sequenced to test whether fetal clonotypes persist. Replicate twin experiments were performed at different times using different library preparation protocols to rule out contamination. What the research found in general, with its limitations: Because the same donors could not be followed over many years, the conclusions relied on cross-sectional statistical analysis. Zero-insertion analyses could be partly confounded by invariant T cells such as MAIT and iNKT, although diverse VJ usage argued against such confounding for most clonotypes. Out-of-frame TCR alpha sequences shared between twins showed an excess of low generation-probability sequences compared with coincidental sharing between unrelated individuals. In beta out-of-frame sequences, excess twin sharing was weaker, because having fewer shared sequences lowered the signal-to-noise ratio. Fewer insertions were carried by abundant cord blood beta clonotypes, a similar but weaker trend appeared in young adult naive repertoires, and no such trend appeared in memory repertoires. Recombination models systematically underestimated out-of-frame TCR alpha sharing in monozygotic twins but agreed with sharing between unrelated individuals.

This clonotype was detected many times. Its antigen is unknown. No clone much larger than this one lies a single base away; base qualities are absent. The library was made by 5' RACE. The instrument given in TCRdb is Illumina HiSeq 2000. Template switching introduced a universal primer binding site; the final cDNA contained a unique molecular identifier, enabling accurate counting of TCR cDNA molecules. Specific primers in the conserved constant-segment region were used to synthesize first-strand cDNA for TCR alpha and beta chains. To control for contamination, every cDNA library was double barcoded, receiving both a SMART-Mk sample barcode and Illumina barcodes. TruSeq adapter sequences, together with Illumina sample barcodes, were added in two successive PCR steps. The TCR alpha and beta cDNA libraries were sequenced on the Illumina HiSeq platform using custom primers. As for the authors' bioinformatics: Raw reads were processed with MiGEC to extract unique molecular identifiers, and MiXCR was used to determine CDR3 positions. For each individual, recombination models were inferred using an EM algorithm with the repgenHMM and IGoR tools. The analysis of shared clonotypes was done with the tcR package in R, with sharing normalized by the product of cloneset sizes. To study raw recombination without the effects of thymic and clonal selection, out-of-frame nonproductive sequences were analyzed. TCRdb passed the public sequencing reads through fastp at Q25 and MiXCR, retaining productive beta sequences. Here each entry gathers all rows of one CDR3 protein and keeps the most common genes and DNA. These V and J calls originate from TCRdb's pipeline instead of the authors' own analysis. This sample has hundreds of thousands of distinct CDR3 sequences in its table, and less than 10% of those were observed once. In total, the top ten clones hold about 5.2% of the sample.

Every donor in the study was a healthy Caucasian. Using Miltenyi CD45RO+ enrichment and human naive T-cell isolation kits, memory (CD45RO+) and naive T cells were isolated from PBMC. V is shortened by 6 bases, J by 10 bases, and the region joining them spans 15 bases. Its CDR3 holds 12 amino acids, cysteine through phenylalanine. Only the CDR3 part of the read is kept: 36 bases, read in frame from the first base. The sample taken for sequencing was memory (CD45RO+) T cells sorted from blood. This sample's cell subset or site label indicates: CD45RO+ enriched T cells. The TCR comes from a woman aged 18-29 years in good health. The V gene is TRBV12-3 or TRBV12-4 and the J gene is TRBJ2-5; TRBD2 is perhaps the D gene, given 6 matching bases. The nucleotide sequence reads TGTGCCAGCAGCCGGGGGTTCGGGGACCAGTACTTC. Its translation is CASSRGFGDQYF.